This T cell receptor beta chain originates from a study of T cells in Graves' hyperthyroidism and ophthalmopathy. Broader study findings: Blood samples included most of the expanded thyroid clonotypes exceeding 0.001.

Active moderate-to-severe ophthalmopathy, Clinical Activity Score at least 3, NOSPECS at least 4, under 3 months' duration. Each diagnosis was grounded in clinical symptoms, serum thyroxine and TRAb, thyroid ultrasound, and orbital computed tomography. PBMCs were collected from an approximately 9.4 ml volume of fresh peripheral blood. The CDR3 regions of TCR beta were amplified from RNA transcripts. The HTBI primer set drove a first-round RT-PCR of the TCR CDR3. Via MiXCR, TCRdb re-called the multiplex PCR reads, giving one row per CDR3 protein. The table lists 500,000 to 650,000 distinct CDR3 sequences, about 14% of them singletons, with 9.5% to 15% in the top ten. This clonotype was seen at least ten times. What it binds is unknown. The receptor was derived from a woman between 50 and 59 years old with Graves' ophthalmopathy. Sequenced: blood.

The CDR3 loop reads CASGLAAGGYNEQYF. As DNA, the CDR3 is TGTGCTAGTGGTTTGGCCGCGGGGGGCTATAACGAGCAGTACTTC. J is TRBJ2-7 and V is TRBV12-5; 8 bases are a match to TRBD2. CDR1 and CDR2 (germline): LGHNT, FRNRAP. V was pared by 1 base and J by 5 bases, with 7 bases of the junction left unmatched. This CDR3 has 15 residues. Looking up the rest from reference TRBV12-5 and TRBJ2-7 gives the full variable domain: DARVTQTPRHKVTEMGQEVTMRCQPILGHNTVFWYRQTMMQGLELLAYFRNRAPLDDSGMPKDRFSAEMPDATLATLKIQPSEPRDSAVYFCASGLAAGGYNEQYFGPGTRLTVT.